Here is one T cell receptor (beta chain) with its context. There are 17 residues in the CDR3. In germline, CDR1 is SGDLS, CDR2 YYNGEE. V shed 0 bases and J shed 8 bases, with 21 bases lying between them. TCRdb's copy holds only in-frame clones and misses some; the assay was immunoSEQ multiplex PCR. The sample consists of more than 15,000 clones, 88% of them appearing once. The data were obtained in a study of control samples from healthy donors and cancer patients. The specimen sequenced was PBMCs. This receptor was identified in a woman aged 55-70 years with head and neck cancer. V gene TRBV9 combines with J gene TRBJ2-1; TRBD2 is a possible D gene (6 bases). CDR3 region: CASSVDYGLGGNDEQFF. The CDR3 DNA sequence: TGTGCCAGCAGCGTAGATTATGGTCTCGGCGGGAACGATGAGCAGTTCTTC.